The 20 T cell receptor beta chains below were found in one sample sequenced in a study of technical replicates of blood from several donors. Sequenced by immunoSEQ multiplex PCR; TCRdb stores in-frame clones only, minus some. The table lists about 83,000 clones, over 90% of them singletons, with 0.25% in the top ten. The specimen sequenced was T cells isolated from PBMCs. The receptors stem from a human donor in good health.

The rearrangement uses TRBV27 and TRBJ1-1, with a possible D match to TRBD1 (6 bases). This CDR3 has 13 amino acids. The V gene's germline CDR1 is MNHEY and CDR2 SMNVEV (reference sequence). Trimming pared 8 bases from V and 0 bases from J, leaving 10 bases between. The CDR3 sequence: CASFGQLNTEAFF. In DNA form, the CDR3 reads TGTGCCAGCTTTGGACAGTTGAACACTGAAGCTTTCTTT.

The V and J genes are TRBV6-5 and TRBJ2-7; 10 positions agree with TRBD1. Germline trimming cut 6 bases from V and 6 bases from J; bases unmatched to any gene: 11. Germline CDR1 MNHEY, CDR2 SVGAGI. The CDR3 extends over 15 amino acids. CDR3 in amino acids: CASSESDRGRGEQYF. The DNA of the CDR3 is TGTGCCAGCAGCGAATCCGACAGGGGGCGCGGCGAGCAGTACTTC.

The chain is built from TRBV2 and TRBJ1-5; no clear D. Trimming left V 7 bases short and J 0 bases short, with 7 bases between. The CDR3 has 13 amino acids. Germline lookup yields CDR1 SNHLY and CDR2 FYNNEI. In DNA, the CDR3 is TGTGCCAGCACTATTTATAGCAATCAGCCCCAGCATTTT. Translation: CASTIYSNQPQHF.

V gene TRBV13 combines with J gene TRBJ2-7, with D unresolved. The germline V gene has CDR1 PRHDT and CDR2 FYEKMQ (reference sequence). With 7 bases removed from V and 3 bases from J, the gap between germline ends came to 13 bases. This CDR3 comprises 13 residues. For the CDR3, the DNA is TGTGCCAGCAACACGTTTGGTGGCTACGAGCAGTACTTC. Translated: CASNTFGGYEQYF.

This chain uses TRBV9 with TRBJ2-7; a possible D gene is TRBD1 (6 bases). V was cut by 2 bases and J by 2 bases, with 11 bases left in between. CDR3 length: 14 amino acids. Germline CDR1 reads SGDLS; CDR2 reads YYNGEE. The CDR3 bases are TGTGCCAGCAGCGTTTCAGGGGTACCCTACGAGCAGTACTTC. As protein: CASSVSGVPYEQYF.

The chain's CDR3 is CASRLDGQQDNSPLHF. The CDR3 coding sequence is TGTGCCAGCAGACTGGATGGACAACAAGATAATTCACCCCTCCACTTT. The V call is TRBV11-3, the J call TRBJ1-6; weak D call: TRBD1 (5 bases). The V and J ends lost 6 bases and 5 bases respectively, with 17 bases between them. CDR1 and CDR2 (germline): SGHNT, YENEEA. The CDR3 consists of 16 residues. The entire variable domain, with the rest obtained from reference TRBV11-3 and TRBJ1-6, is as follows: EAGVVQSPRYKIIEKKQPVAFWCNPISGHNTLYWYLQNLGQGPELLIRYENEEAVDDSQLPKDRFSAERLKGVDSTLKIQPAELGDSAVYLCASRLDGQQDNSPLHFGNGTRLTVT.

This clone was seen only once. The V gene is TRBV7-9, the J gene TRBJ2-1; D might be TRBD2 (5 bases). This CDR3 contains 18 residues. V was pared by 5 bases and J by 0 bases, with 20 bases between. Germline loops: CDR1 SEHNR, CDR2 FQNEAQ (reference sequence). The DNA of the CDR3 is TGTGCCAGCAGCCCAATCCTTCTTTGGGAGTTCTCCTACAATGAGCAGTTCTTC. Encoded protein: CASSPILLWEFSYNEQFF.

The CDR3 nucleotides read TGCGCCAGCAGCTTATACGGCCAAGAGACCCAGTACTTC. As protein: CASSLYGQETQYF. The V gene is TRBV5-1, the J gene TRBJ2-5; no clear D. Between the trimmed V and J ends, which lost 2 bases and 1 base, there was a span of 6 bases. In germline, CDR1 is SGHRS, CDR2 YFSETQ. The CDR3 has 13 residues.

The rearrangement links TRBV29-1 to TRBJ1-2; D is undetermined. Looked up from germline, CDR1 is SQVTM and CDR2 is ANQGSEA. The CDR3 is 14 residues long. Trimming took off 6 bases at V and 2 bases at J, with 16 bases between the two ends. The CDR3 is CSVPHSTINYGYTF. CDR3 nucleotides: TGCAGCGTGCCTCACAGCACAATAAACTATGGCTACACCTTC.

The rearrangement joins TRBV12-5 to TRBJ2-7; D remains unclear. V was clipped by 5 bases and J by 7 bases, with 15 bases between them. The length of the CDR3 is 13 residues. CDR1 and CDR2 (germline): LGHNT, FRNRAP. CDR3 sequence: CASGQILRREQYF. The CDR3 coding sequence is TGTGCTAGTGGTCAGATACTGAGGCGGGAGCAGTACTTC.

The CDR3 DNA sequence: TGTGCCAGCAGCTCCAATCCCTTTACAGGGGGCCAAGAGCAGTACTTC. Translation: CASSSNPFTGGQEQYF. This rearrangement joins TRBV7-6 to TRBJ2-7, with 9 bases aligning to TRBD1. CDR1 is SGHVS and CDR2 is FNYEAQ in the germline V gene. The ends lost 4 bases at V and 7 bases at J; junction bases unmatched: 14. The CDR3 covers 16 residues.

The DNA of the CDR3 is TGTGCCAGCCTTTCGGTCGGACTAGCGGGTTACGAGCAGTACTTC. This encodes CASLSVGLAGYEQYF. V is TRBV28 and J is TRBJ2-7; 11 bases map to TRBD2. Trimming cost V 8 bases and J 4 bases; bases outside gene matches: 10. The CDR3 sequence is 15 residues long. The germline CDR1 and CDR2 sequences are MDHEN and SYDVKM.

The chain recombines TRBV27 with TRBJ2-1; 7 bases are a match to TRBD2. The CDR3 runs 14 residues. The V segment lost 3 bases and the J segment 8 bases; nucleotides outside the gene matches: 7. Germline CDR1 and CDR2: MNHEY and SMNVEV (reference sequence). The CDR3 here is CASSFRGRAHEQFF. As DNA, the CDR3 is TGTGCCAGCAGTTTTCGGGGGAGGGCGCATGAGCAGTTCTTC.

In this sample, this clone turned up once. The chain carries TRBV28 and TRBJ1-2; D remains unclear. Germline loops: CDR1 MDHEN, CDR2 SYDVKM. This CDR3 is 17 amino acids long. Trimming removed 4 bases from V and 3 bases from J, with 21 bases in between. CDR3 amino acids: CASSSRQPYTIYYGYTF. CDR3 DNA: TGTGCCAGCAGTTCAAGACAACCCTACACAATCTACTATGGCTACACCTTC.

The rearrangement uses TRBV2 and TRBJ1-1; D might be TRBD1 (5 bases). V was trimmed by 2 bases and J by 7 bases, leaving 5 bases between them. From germline, CDR1 is SNHLY and CDR2 FYNNEI. The CDR3 sequence is 11 residues long. This chain's CDR3 is CASSEQGEAFF. The CDR3 nucleotides are TGTGCCAGCAGTGAACAGGGTGAAGCTTTCTTT.

The V call is TRBV10-3, the J call TRBJ2-7; D is unclear. V gave up 4 bases and J gave up 2 bases, with 6 bases separating them. There are 12 residues in the CDR3. From germline, CDR1 is ENHRY and CDR2 SYGVKD. The CDR3 spells CAISGAPYEQYF. CDR3 nucleotides: TGTGCCATCAGTGGAGCCCCCTACGAGCAGTACTTC.

The chain links TRBV14 to TRBJ1-2; 7 bases line up with TRBD1. The V segment lost 4 bases and the J segment 4 bases; nucleotides outside the gene matches: 3. This CDR3 has 13 residues. The germline CDR1 and CDR2 sequences are SGHDN and FVKESK. The CDR3 region is CASSLGQLYGYTF. In nucleotides, the CDR3 is TGTGCCAGCAGCCTGGGACAGCTCTATGGCTACACCTTC.

This clone came up once. V gene TRBV28 combines with J gene TRBJ1-2, with 9 positions matching TRBD1. Per the germline V gene, CDR1 is MDHEN and CDR2 is SYDVKM. This CDR3 comprises 15 residues. Trimming cost V 5 bases and J 8 bases; bases outside gene matches: 12. The CDR3, as DNA: TGTGCCAGCAGTCCTTATACAGGGGGCCCTCGGGGCTACACCTTC. Amino acids: CASSPYTGGPRGYTF.

The V call is TRBV6-1, the J call TRBJ1-5; D call uncertain. The CDR3 is 12 amino acids. Germline CDR1 is MNHNS and CDR2 is SASEGT. V shed 7 bases and J shed 6 bases, with 10 bases lying between them. CDR3: CASTDGSQPQHF. The CDR3, as DNA: TGTGCCAGCACGGACGGGAGTCAGCCCCAGCATTTT.

J is TRBJ2-1 and V is TRBV5-4; 8 bases match TRBD1. J was trimmed by 5 bases and V by 3 bases; bases with no gene match: 13. The CDR3 length is 17 residues. CDR1 and CDR2 from the germline V gene are SGHNT and YYREEE (reference sequence). In DNA, the CDR3 is TGTGCCAGCAGCTCCATTCGAGAGTACAGGGGGGACAATGAGCAGTTCTTC. Translation gives CASSSIREYRGDNEQFF.